A single count supports the clone carrying this TCR beta chain. Germline loops: CDR1 LGHDT, CDR2 YNNKEL (reference sequence). The V end lost 2 bases, the J end lost 5 bases, and 12 bases lay between the germline ends. This CDR3 contains 15 residues. This sample was included in a study of blood T cell repertoires in COVID-19. Authors' methods: Using reference gene primer amplification, nucleated cell counts were estimated. The data were produced by immunoSEQ multiplex PCR, yet TCRdb's version contains in-frame clones alone and is incomplete. That table gives V, J and clone size, and the DNA gave D and trimming. This table has 240,000 or so clones, around four fifths appearing once.

The sequencing input was peripheral blood. The chain carries TRBV3-1 (or the pseudogene TRBV3-2) and TRBJ1-4, with D perhaps matching TRBD1 (5 bases). The clonotype originates from an older woman with active or convalescent COVID-19. CDR3 region: CASSQTDSGNEKLFF. Written as DNA, the CDR3 is TGTGCCAGCAGCCAAACAGACAGTGGAAATGAAAAACTGTTTTTT.